What follows is one T cell receptor beta chain and its context. This specimen comes from a study of CXCR3-negative and CXCR3-positive naive CD8 T cells. The TRB cDNA libraries were prepared by 5' RACE with UMI labels. TCRdb reanalyzed the 5' RACE reads and collapses them to one entry per CDR3 protein, without DNA. In total, the table holds 7,500 to 9,500 distinct CDR3 sequences. The CDR3 is 12 residues long. Germline CDR1 reads MNHEY; CDR2 reads SMNVEV (reference sequence). The TCR sequence derives from a human donor in good health. Some clones in this sample may be carry-over from other donors' samples. V usage is TRBV27 and J usage is TRBJ2-3. Material for sequencing was naive CXCR3- CD8+ T cells from blood. Subset denoted: CD45RO-CCR7+CD27+CD95- naive CD8+ T cells lacking CXCR3 (TNR3-). CDR3 region: CASRPRSDTQYF.